The rows below give T cell receptor beta chains drawn from one sample of a study of OX40 agonist ivuxolimab in advanced cancers. Using immunoSEQ multiplex PCR, the repertoire was profiled, and TCRdb retains in-frame clones only, with some absent. Among about 77,000 clones listed, roughly 86% were seen once. The sequencing used CD4+ or CD8+ T cells sorted from blood, collected in a trial of the OX40 agonist ivuxolimab. The receptors derive from an adult with an advanced solid tumor such as melanoma, head and neck, liver or kidney cancer. Both conserved end residues are part of each CDR3. The D gene is left open where the match is weak. Size is omitted from some rows. Given values are once, few, many or a class for expanded clones.

size	V	J	D	DNA	CDR3
-	TRBV4-2	TRBJ2-7	TRBD1	TGTGCCAGCAGCCAAGAAGGACAGGGGGCAAGAGAGCAGTACTTC	CASSQEGQGAREQYF
-	TRBV14	TRBJ1-1	-	TGTGCCAGCAGCCAAGCCCGGGGGCTGTACACTGAAGCTTTCTTT	CASSQARGLYTEAFF
once	TRBV6-1	TRBJ1-1	-	TGTGCCAGCAGGGATTCAGCTCATGCTTTCTTT	CASRDSAHAFF
-	TRBV5-1	TRBJ2-1	TRBD2	TGCGCCAGCAGAAGTCTAGCGGACAATGAGCAGTTCTTC	CASRSLADNEQFF
-	TRBV6-1	TRBJ2-7	-	TGTGCCAGCAGAGAAGGGACCCTACGGTCCGAGCAGTACTTC	CASREGTLRSEQYF
once	TRBV7-2	TRBJ1-4	-	TGTGCCAGCAGCTCCTCCGGGACAAGGGGTGAAAAACTGTTTTTT	CASSSSGTRGEKLFF
-	TRBV28	TRBJ1-3	TRBD1	TGTGCCAGCAGTCCTACAGGGGGAAGGGTCACCATATATTTT	CASSPTGGRVTIYF
-	TRBV19	TRBJ2-1	TRBD2	TGTGCCAGTAGTATCCTAGCGGGAGGCGAGTACAATGAGCAGTTCTTC	CASSILAGGEYNEQFF
-	TRBV7-2	TRBJ1-5	-	TGTGCCAGCAGCTCCCAAGGGGGGGGTCAGCCCCAGCATTTT	CASSSQGGGQPQHF
-	TRBV30	TRBJ2-1	TRBD2	TGTGCCTGGAGTGTACAGATAACTAGCGGGAGGGCGAGGGAGCAGTTCTTC	CAWSVQITSGRAREQFF
-	TRBV18	TRBJ2-1	TRBD2	TGTGCCAGCTCACCACCCGGGAGGCGGTTTAATGAGCAGTTCTTC	CASSPPGRRFNEQFF
-	TRBV5-8	TRBJ2-7	-	TGTGCCAGCAGCCTAGGTACAGGCCCCGTGTTTGGCGAGCAGTACTTC	CASSLGTGPVFGEQYF
-	TRBV7-9	TRBJ2-7	-	TGTGCCAGCAGCACCGGGACGGTTTCCTACGAGCAGTACTTC	CASSTGTVSYEQYF
few	TRBV7-2	TRBJ2-2	-	TGTGCCAGCAGCTTGCTGAACACCGGGGAGCTGTTTTTT	CASSLLNTGELFF
-	TRBV2	TRBJ2-7	-	TGTGCCAGCGGCCGTGACGAGCAGTACTTC	CASGRDEQYF
-	TRBV2	TRBJ1-6	TRBD1	TGTGCCAGCCAACAGGGGGGTTTAGTAGTCCACTTT	CASQQGGLVVHF
once	TRBV9	TRBJ2-1	-	TGTGCCAGCAGCGTAGTCGGGACTCTCTCCTACAATGAGCAGTTCTTC	CASSVVGTLSYNEQFF
-	TRBV4-2	TRBJ1-6	-	TGTGCCAGCAGCCAAGATCAGAGTACACCCCTCCACTTT	CASSQDQSTPLHF
-	TRBV18	TRBJ2-3	TRBD2	TGTGCCAGCAGCCTAGCGGGAGAGGGAGATACGCAGTATTTT	CASSLAGEGDTQYF